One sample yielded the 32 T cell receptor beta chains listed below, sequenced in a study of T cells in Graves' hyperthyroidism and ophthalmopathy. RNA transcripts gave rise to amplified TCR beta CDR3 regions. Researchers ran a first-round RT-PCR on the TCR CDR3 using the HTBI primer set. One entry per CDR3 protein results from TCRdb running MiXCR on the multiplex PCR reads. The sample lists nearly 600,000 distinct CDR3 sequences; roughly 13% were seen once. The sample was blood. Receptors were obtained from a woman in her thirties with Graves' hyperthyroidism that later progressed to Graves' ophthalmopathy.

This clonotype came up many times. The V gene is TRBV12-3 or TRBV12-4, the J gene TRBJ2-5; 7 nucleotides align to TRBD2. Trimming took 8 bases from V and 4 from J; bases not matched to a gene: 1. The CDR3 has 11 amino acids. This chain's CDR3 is CASGGGETQYF. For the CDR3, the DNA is TGTGCCAGCGGGGGGGGAGAGACCCAGTACTTC.

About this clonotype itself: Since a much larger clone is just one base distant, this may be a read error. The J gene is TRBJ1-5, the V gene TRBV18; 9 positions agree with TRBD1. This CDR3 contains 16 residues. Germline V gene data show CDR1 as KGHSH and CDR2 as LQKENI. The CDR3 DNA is TGTGCCAGATCACCTGGAGGGACAGGGACTAATCAGCCCCAGCATTTT. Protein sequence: CARSPGGTGTNQPQHF.

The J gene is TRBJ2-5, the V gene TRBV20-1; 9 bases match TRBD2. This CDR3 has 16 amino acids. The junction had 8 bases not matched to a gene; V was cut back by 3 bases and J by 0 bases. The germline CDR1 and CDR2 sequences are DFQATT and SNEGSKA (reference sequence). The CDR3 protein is CSASLLAGMYQETQYF. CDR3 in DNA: TGCAGTGCTAGCCTTCTAGCGGGGATGTACCAAGAGACCCAGTACTTC.

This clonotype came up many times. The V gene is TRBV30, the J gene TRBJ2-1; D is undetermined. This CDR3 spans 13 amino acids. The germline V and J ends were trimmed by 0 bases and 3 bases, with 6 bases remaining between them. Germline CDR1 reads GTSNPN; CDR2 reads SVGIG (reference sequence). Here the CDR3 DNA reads TGTGCCTGGAGTGTAGAGATCTACAATGAGCAGTTCTTC. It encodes CAWSVEIYNEQFF.

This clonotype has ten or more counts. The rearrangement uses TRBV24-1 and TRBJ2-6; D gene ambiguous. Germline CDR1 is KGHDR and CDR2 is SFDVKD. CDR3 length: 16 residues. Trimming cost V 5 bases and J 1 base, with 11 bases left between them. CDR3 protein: CATSVPLPSGANVLTF. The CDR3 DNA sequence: TGTGCCACCAGTGTACCCCTACCGTCTGGGGCCAACGTCCTGACTTTC.

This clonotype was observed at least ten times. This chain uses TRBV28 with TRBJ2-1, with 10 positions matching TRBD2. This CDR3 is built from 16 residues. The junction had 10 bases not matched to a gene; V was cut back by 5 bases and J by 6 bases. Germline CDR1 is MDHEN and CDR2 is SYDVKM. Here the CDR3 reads CASSTLTSGKVNEQFF. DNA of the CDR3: TGTGCCAGCAGTACCCTAACTAGCGGGAAGGTCAATGAGCAGTTCTTC.

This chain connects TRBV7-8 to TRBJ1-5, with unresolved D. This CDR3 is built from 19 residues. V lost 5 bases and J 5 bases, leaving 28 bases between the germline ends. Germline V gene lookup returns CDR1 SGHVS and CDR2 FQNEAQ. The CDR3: CASSTLGGTKIFTDQPQHF. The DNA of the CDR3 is TGTGCCAGCAGCACCCTTGGTGGAACTAAGATCTTTACCGATCAGCCCCAGCATTTT.

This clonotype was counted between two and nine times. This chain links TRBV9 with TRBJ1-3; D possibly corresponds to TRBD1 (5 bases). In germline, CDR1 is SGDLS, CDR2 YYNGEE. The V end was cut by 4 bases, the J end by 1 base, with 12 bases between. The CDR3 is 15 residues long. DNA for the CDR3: TGTGCCAGCAGCCCGTGGGGGGAATCTGGAAACACCATATATTTT. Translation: CASSPWGESGNTIYF.

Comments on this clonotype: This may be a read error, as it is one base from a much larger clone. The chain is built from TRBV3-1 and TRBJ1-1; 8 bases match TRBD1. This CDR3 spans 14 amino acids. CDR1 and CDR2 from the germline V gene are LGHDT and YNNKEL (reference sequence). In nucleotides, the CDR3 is TGTGCCAGCAGCCACCTTGGGACAGGCACTGAAGCTTTATTT. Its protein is CASSHLGTGTEALF. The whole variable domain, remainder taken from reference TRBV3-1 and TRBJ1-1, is DTAVSQTPKYLVTQMGNDKSIKCEQNLGHDTMYWYKQDSKKFLKIMFSYNNKELIINETVPNRFSPKSPDKAHLNLHINSLELGDSAVYFCASSHLGTGTEALFGQGTRLTVV.

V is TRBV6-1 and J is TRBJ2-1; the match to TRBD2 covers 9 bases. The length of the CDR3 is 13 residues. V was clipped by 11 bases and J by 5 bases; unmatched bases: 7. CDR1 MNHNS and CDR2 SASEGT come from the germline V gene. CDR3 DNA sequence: TGTGCCGGACGGACTAGCGCTAACAATGAGCAGTTCTTC. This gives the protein CAGRTSANNEQFF.

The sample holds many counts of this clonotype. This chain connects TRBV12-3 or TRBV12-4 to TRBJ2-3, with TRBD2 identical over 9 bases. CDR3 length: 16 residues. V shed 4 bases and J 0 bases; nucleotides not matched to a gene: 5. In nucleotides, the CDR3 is TGTGCCAGCAGTTCCCGGCTAGCGGGAAGCACAGATACGCAGTATTTT. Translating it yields CASSSRLAGSTDTQYF.

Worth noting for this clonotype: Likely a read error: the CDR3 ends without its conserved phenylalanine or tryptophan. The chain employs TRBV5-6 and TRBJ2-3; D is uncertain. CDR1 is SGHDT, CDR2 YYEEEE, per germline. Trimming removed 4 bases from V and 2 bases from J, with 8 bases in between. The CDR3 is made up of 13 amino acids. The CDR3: CASSPTATDTQYS. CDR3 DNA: TGTGCCAGCAGCCCGACCGCCACAGATACGCAGTATTCT.

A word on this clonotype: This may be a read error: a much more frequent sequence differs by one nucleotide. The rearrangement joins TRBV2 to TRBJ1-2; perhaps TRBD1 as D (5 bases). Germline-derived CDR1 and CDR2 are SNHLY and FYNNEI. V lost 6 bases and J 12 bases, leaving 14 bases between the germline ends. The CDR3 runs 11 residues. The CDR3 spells CASSSDWGHTF. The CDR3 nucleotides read TGTGCCAGCAGCTCGGACTGGGGCCACACCTTC.

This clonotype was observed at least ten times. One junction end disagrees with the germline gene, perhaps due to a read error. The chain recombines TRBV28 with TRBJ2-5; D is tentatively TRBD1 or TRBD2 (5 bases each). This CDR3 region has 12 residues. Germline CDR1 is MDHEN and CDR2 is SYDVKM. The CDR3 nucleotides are TGTGCCAGCAGCCGCCTGAGGGGCCTGCCGCACTTC. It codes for CASSRLRGLPHF.

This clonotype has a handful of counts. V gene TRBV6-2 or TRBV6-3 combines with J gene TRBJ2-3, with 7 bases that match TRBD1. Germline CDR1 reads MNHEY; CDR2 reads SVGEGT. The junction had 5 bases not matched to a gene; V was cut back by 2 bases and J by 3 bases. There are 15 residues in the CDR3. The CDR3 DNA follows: TGTGCCAGCAGTTACGCGACAGGGCGGACAGATACGCAGTATTTT. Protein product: CASSYATGRTDTQYF.

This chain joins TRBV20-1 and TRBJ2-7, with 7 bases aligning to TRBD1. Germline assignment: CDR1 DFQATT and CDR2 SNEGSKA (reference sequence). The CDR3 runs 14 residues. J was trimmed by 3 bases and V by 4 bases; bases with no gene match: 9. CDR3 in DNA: TGCAGTGCTACCCCGGGACAGCCTCTCTACGAGCAGTACTTC. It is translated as CSATPGQPLYEQYF.

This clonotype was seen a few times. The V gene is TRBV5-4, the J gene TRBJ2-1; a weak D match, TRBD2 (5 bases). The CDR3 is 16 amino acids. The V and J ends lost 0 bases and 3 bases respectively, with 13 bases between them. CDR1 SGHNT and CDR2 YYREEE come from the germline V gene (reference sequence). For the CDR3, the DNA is TGTGCCAGCAGCTTGGCCAGCTCTAGCAGCTACAATGAGCAGTTCTTC. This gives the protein CASSLASSSSYNEQFF. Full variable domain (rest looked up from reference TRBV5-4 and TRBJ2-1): ETGVTQSPTHLIKTRGQQVTLRCSSQSGHNTVSWYQQALGQGPQFIFQYYREEENGRGNFPPRFSGLQFPNYSSELNVNALELDDSALYLCASSLASSSSYNEQFFGPGTRLTVL.

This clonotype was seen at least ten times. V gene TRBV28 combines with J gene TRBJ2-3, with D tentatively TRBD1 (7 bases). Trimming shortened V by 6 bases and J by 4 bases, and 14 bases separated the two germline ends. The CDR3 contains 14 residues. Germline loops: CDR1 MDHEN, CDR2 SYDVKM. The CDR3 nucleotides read TGTGCCAGCAGAAATACAGGGGAGGCAGATACGCAGTATTTT. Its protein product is CASRNTGEADTQYF.

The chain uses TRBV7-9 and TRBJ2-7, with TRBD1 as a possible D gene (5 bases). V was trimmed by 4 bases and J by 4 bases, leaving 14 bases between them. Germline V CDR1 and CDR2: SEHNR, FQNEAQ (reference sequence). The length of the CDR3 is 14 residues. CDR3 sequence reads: CASSSRTQGYEQYF. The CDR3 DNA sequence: TGTGCCAGCAGCTCTCGGACCCAGGGTTACGAGCAGTACTTC.

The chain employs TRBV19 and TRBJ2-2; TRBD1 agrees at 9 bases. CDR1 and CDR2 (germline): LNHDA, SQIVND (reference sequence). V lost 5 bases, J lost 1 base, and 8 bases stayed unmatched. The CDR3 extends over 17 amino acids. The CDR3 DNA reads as TGTGCCAGTAGTGCCCAACCGGGACAGGGGAACACCGGGGAGCTGTTTTTT. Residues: CASSAQPGQGNTGELFF. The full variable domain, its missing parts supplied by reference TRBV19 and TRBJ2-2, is DGGITQSPKYLFRKEGQNVTLSCEQNLNHDAMYWYRQDPGQGLRLIYYSQIVNDFQKGDIAEGYSVSREKKESFPLTVTSAQKNPTAFYLCASSAQPGQGNTGELFFGEGSRLTVL.

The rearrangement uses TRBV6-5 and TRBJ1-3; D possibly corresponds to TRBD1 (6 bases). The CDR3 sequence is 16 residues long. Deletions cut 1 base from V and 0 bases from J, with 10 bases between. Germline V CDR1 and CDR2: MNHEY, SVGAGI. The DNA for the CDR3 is TGTGCCAGCAGTTACTTGGACAGCAACTCTGGAAACACCATATATTTT. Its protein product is CASSYLDSNSGNTIYF.

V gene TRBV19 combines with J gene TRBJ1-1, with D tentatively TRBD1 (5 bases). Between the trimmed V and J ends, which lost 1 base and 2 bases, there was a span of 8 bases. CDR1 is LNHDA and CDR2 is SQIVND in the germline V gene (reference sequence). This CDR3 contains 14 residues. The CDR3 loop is CASSIVDRNTEAFF. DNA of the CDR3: TGTGCCAGTAGTATAGTCGACAGAAACACTGAAGCTTTCTTT.

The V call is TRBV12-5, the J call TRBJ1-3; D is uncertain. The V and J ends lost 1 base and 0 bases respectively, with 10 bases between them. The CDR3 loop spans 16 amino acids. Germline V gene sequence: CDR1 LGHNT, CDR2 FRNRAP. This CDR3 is CASGLDAESSGNTIYF. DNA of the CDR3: TGTGCTAGTGGTTTGGACGCGGAGAGCTCTGGAAACACCATATATTTT.

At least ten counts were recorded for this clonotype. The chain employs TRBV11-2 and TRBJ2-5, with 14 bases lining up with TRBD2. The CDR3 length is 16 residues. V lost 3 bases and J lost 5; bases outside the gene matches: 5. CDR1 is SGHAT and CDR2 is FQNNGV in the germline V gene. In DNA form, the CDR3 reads TGTGCCAGCAGCTTGGGACTAGCGGGAGCGGGGGAGACCCAGTACTTC. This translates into CASSLGLAGAGETQYF.

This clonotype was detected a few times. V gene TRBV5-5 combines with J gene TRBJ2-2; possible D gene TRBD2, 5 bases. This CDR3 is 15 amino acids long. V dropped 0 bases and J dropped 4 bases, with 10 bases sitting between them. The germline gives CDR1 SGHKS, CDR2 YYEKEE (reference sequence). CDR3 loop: CASSLVSRVTGELFF. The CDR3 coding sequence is TGTGCCAGCAGCTTGGTCTCGAGGGTCACCGGGGAGCTGTTTTTT.

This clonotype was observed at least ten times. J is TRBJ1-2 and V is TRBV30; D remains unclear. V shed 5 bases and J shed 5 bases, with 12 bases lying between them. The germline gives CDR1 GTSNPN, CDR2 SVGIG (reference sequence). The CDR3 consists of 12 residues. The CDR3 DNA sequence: TGTGCCTGGGGAGGTGACGTTTATGGCTACACCTTC. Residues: CAWGGDVYGYTF.

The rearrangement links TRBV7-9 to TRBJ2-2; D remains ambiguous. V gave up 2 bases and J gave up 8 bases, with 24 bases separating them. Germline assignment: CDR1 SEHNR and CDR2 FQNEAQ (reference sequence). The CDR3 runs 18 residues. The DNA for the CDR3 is TGTGCCAGCAGCTTATCTCGAGATGGTATAGCCCCCAGAGGGGAGCTGTTTTTT. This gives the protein CASSLSRDGIAPRGELFF.

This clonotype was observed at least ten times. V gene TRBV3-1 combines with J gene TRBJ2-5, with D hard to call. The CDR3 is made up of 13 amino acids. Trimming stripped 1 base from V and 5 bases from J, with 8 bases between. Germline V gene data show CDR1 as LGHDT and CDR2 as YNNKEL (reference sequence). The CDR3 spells CASSQGRRETQYF. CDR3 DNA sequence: TGTGCCAGCAGCCAAGGGCGTCGGGAGACCCAGTACTTC.

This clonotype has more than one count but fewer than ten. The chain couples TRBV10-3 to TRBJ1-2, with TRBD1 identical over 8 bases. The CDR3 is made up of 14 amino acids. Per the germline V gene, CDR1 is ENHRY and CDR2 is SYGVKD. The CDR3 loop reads CAAEGRTGKGGYTF. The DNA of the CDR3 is TGTGCGGCCGAGGGGAGGACAGGGAAAGGGGGCTACACCTTC.

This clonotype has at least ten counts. In DNA form, the CDR3 reads TGTGCCAGCAGTTACGAGGCAGGGGACCAGCCCCAGCATTTT. Protein product: CASSYEAGDQPQHF. V usage is TRBV6-2 or TRBV6-3 and J usage is TRBJ1-5, with D possibly being TRBD1 (6 bases). The germline CDR1 and CDR2 sequences are MNHEY and SVGEGT. V was clipped by 2 bases and J by 7 bases, with 12 bases between them. The CDR3 sequence is 14 residues long.

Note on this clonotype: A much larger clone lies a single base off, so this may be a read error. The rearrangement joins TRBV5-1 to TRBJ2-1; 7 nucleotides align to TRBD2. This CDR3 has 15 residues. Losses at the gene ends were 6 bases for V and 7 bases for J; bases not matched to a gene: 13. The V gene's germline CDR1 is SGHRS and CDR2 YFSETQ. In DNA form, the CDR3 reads TGCGCCAGCAATCTTCTCCCGGGAGGCCAAAATGAGCAGTTCTTC. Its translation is CASNLLPGGQNEQFF.

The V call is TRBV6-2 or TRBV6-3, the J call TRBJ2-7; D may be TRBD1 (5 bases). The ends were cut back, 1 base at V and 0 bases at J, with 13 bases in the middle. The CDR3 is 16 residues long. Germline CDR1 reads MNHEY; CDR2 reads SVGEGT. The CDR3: CASSYWTQGSSYEQYF. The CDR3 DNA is TGTGCCAGCAGTTACTGGACCCAGGGAAGCTCCTACGAGCAGTACTTC.